One sample yielded the 19 T cell receptor beta chains listed below, sequenced in a study of blood T cells in healthy people across ages (dated by TCRdb to about 2015). The library was made by 5' RACE. Data came from an Illumina HiSeq 2500. A second PCR of about 6 to 11 cycles was performed with a sample-barcoded 5' primer and a J-beta primer mix. TCRdb cleaned the public reads at Q25 with fastp, built clones with MiXCR and kept in-frame beta chains. Every distinct CDR3 protein forms one entry, paired with its most common genes and DNA. The sample records hundreds of thousands of distinct CDR3 sequences, 47% of which are singletons. The top ten clones comprise around 23% of the sample. The sequencing sample was made of blood. The receptors originated from a man older than 75 in good health.

This clonotype was counted between two and nine times. V is TRBV20-1 and J is TRBJ2-3; D gene unclear. V was trimmed by 3 bases and J by 2 bases, leaving 15 bases between them. Germline V gene data show CDR1 as DFQATT and CDR2 as SNEGSKA (reference sequence). The CDR3 contains 15 residues. The CDR3 spells CSASLAEVFTDTQYF. The DNA for the CDR3 is TGCAGTGCTAGTCTGGCGGAAGTCTTCACAGATACGCAGTATTTT.

This clonotype was seen only a few times. The chain couples TRBV12-3 or TRBV12-4 to TRBJ2-1, with D perhaps matching TRBD2 (5 bases). The CDR3 contains 11 residues. With 6 bases removed from V and 9 bases from J, the gap between germline ends came to 9 bases. As DNA, the CDR3 is TGTGCCAGCAGGCTAGCCACTGAGCAGTTCTTC. It encodes CASRLATEQFF.

This clonotype has more than one count but fewer than ten. CDR3 in amino acids: CASSSWGTGLYNEQFF. Written as DNA, the CDR3 is TGTGCCAGCAGCTCCTGGGGGACAGGGCTATACAATGAGCAGTTCTTC. The V and J genes are TRBV11-1 and TRBJ2-1; 9 bases are shared with TRBD1. The CDR3 length is 16 residues. The ends lost 4 bases at V and 4 bases at J; junction bases unmatched: 8. Germline-derived CDR1 and CDR2 are SGHAT and FQDESV (reference sequence).

The chain employs TRBV5-1 and TRBJ1-4; D is possibly TRBD1 (6 bases). The CDR3 is 14 amino acids. Trimming took 4 bases from V and 3 from J, leaving 10 bases between them. Germline CDR1 SGHRS, CDR2 YFSETQ. The CDR3 protein is CASSAQGSNEKLFF. CDR3 bases: TGCGCCAGCAGCGCGCAGGGGTCTAATGAAAAACTGTTTTTT. Full variable domain (missing parts from reference TRBV5-1 and TRBJ1-4): KAGVTQTPRYLIKTRGQQVTLSCSPISGHRSVSWYQQTPGQGLQFLFEYFSETQRNKGNFPGRFSGRQFSNSRSEMNVSTLELGDSALYLCASSAQGSNEKLFFGSGTQLSVL.

The chain has TRBV12-3 or TRBV12-4 and TRBJ2-1; 10 bases agree with TRBD1. Trimming at V came to 6 bases and at J to 7 bases, leaving 9 bases not matched to a gene. The CDR3 runs to 15 residues. CDR3 protein: CASRIGTGEMNEQFF. CDR3 coding DNA: TGTGCCAGCAGAATCGGGACAGGGGAAATGAATGAGCAGTTCTTC.

This chain uses TRBV29-1 with TRBJ2-7, with 7 bases aligning to TRBD1. The CDR3 sequence is 14 residues long. The germline V gene encodes CDR1 SQVTM and CDR2 ANQGSEA. J was trimmed by 3 bases and V by 4 bases; bases with no gene match: 9. The CDR3 coding sequence is TGCAGCGTTGTGGTGGGACAGAGTTTCTACGAGCAGTACTTC. Its protein is CSVVVGQSFYEQYF.

The gene calls are TRBV9 and TRBJ2-3, with TRBD2 matching over 10 bases. The CDR3 loop spans 17 amino acids. From germline, CDR1 is SGDLS and CDR2 YYNGEE. The ends lost 0 bases at V and 8 bases at J; junction bases unmatched: 12. The CDR3 bases are TGTGCCAGCAGCGTAGAAACACGAGCGGGGGGGCCAGTTACGCAGTATTTT. This gives the protein CASSVETRAGGPVTQYF.

As concerns this clonotype: One junction end does not reproduce the germline sequence, and a read error may be involved. The V call is TRBV4-3, the J call TRBJ2-2; 9 bases map to TRBD2. The CDR3 covers 16 residues. Looked up from germline, CDR1 is LGHNA and CDR2 is YSLEER. In DNA, the CDR3 is TGCGCCGGCAGCCTGCTTAGCGGGAGTGGGACCGGGGAGCTGTTTTTT. This translates into CAGSLLSGSGTGELFF.

The V and J genes are TRBV2 and TRBJ2-2; D perhaps matches TRBD2 (6 bases). The germline CDR1 and CDR2 sequences are SNHLY and FYNNEI. V lost 4 bases to trimming and J lost 3 bases, with 9 bases between them. The CDR3 runs to 14 residues. CDR3 nucleotides: TGTGCCAGCAGTGTCGGGACTGACACCGGGGAGCTGTTTTTT. Encoded protein: CASSVGTDTGELFF.

Ten or more counts support this clonotype. The chain uses TRBV20-1 and TRBJ2-7; D not certain. The CDR3 covers 12 residues. Trimming stripped 5 bases from V and 0 bases from J, with 8 bases between. Germline V lookup: CDR1 DFQATT, CDR2 SNEGSKA (reference sequence). CDR3 DNA: TGCAGTGCTCCGGCGGACTCCTACGAGCAGTACTTC. Translation gives CSAPADSYEQYF.

This clonotype was recorded a few times. This rearrangement joins TRBV20-1 to TRBJ1-1; a possible D gene is TRBD1 (6 bases). CDR1 is DFQATT, CDR2 SNEGSKA, per germline (reference sequence). Trimming removed 6 bases at V and 3 bases at J, with 17 bases between. The CDR3 runs to 14 residues. The DNA for the CDR3 is TGCAGTGCACCCCCGCGACAGGCGGACACTGAAGCTTTCTTT. The encoded protein is CSAPPRQADTEAFF.

The chain couples TRBV20-1 to TRBJ2-7; TRBD1 agrees at 7 bases. The CDR3 is 13 residues long. CDR1 DFQATT and CDR2 SNEGSKA come from the germline V gene (reference sequence). With 3 bases clipped from V and 3 bases from J, the junction kept 5 bases outside the gene matches. CDR3 sequence reads: CSARRTGFYEQYF. For the CDR3, the DNA is TGCAGTGCTAGGAGGACAGGATTCTACGAGCAGTACTTC.

V and J are TRBV6-1 and TRBJ1-3; D possibly corresponds to TRBD1 (6 bases). Trimming took 3 bases from V and 4 from J, leaving 25 bases between them. The CDR3 has 19 residues. In germline, CDR1 is MNHNS, CDR2 SASEGT. Here the CDR3 DNA reads TGTGCCAGCAGTGACAGTTCACCCAGGGGCAGGGCGTCAGGAAACACCATATATTTT. Protein: CASSDSSPRGRASGNTIYF.

The chain carries TRBV14 and TRBJ2-4; D call uncertain. The J call may be wrong; the DNA end is better matched by TRBJ2-5. The V gene's germline CDR1 is SGHDN and CDR2 FVKESK. This CDR3 comprises 13 residues. CDR3 in amino acids: CASSQVKGETQYF. CDR3 coding DNA: TGTGCCAGCAGCCAAGTTAAAGGAGAGACCCAGTACTTC.

This clonotype was seen more than once but under ten times. The rearrangement joins TRBV29-1 to TRBJ2-3; weak D call: TRBD1 (5 bases). The germline gives CDR1 SQVTM, CDR2 ANQGSEA. V was shortened by 7 bases and J by 6 bases, with 20 bases between the two germline ends. The CDR3 is 14 amino acids. This chain's CDR3 is CSAGMTHRSDTQYF. CDR3 DNA: TGCAGCGCAGGGATGACCCATCGCAGTGATACGCAGTATTTT.

The chain links TRBV20-1 to TRBJ1-2; D is uncertain. Per the germline V gene, CDR1 is DFQATT and CDR2 is SNEGSKA (reference sequence). The CDR3 is made up of 14 amino acids. Trimming removed 4 bases from V and 6 bases from J, with 18 bases in between. The CDR3 loop reads CSAMPPGREDGYTF. The CDR3 bases are TGCAGTGCTATGCCCCCCGGACGGGAAGATGGCTACACCTTC.

This clonotype turned up a few times. The chain has TRBV20-1 and TRBJ2-3; no reliable D call. The CDR3 sequence is 13 residues long. Germline V CDR1 and CDR2: DFQATT, SNEGSKA (reference sequence). The germline V and J ends were trimmed by 6 bases and 0 bases, with 10 bases remaining between them. CDR3 amino acids: CSAGPTSTDTQYF. CDR3 sequence (DNA): TGCAGTGCCGGCCCTACTAGCACAGATACGCAGTATTTT.

This clonotype was seen ten or more times. The chain recombines TRBV6-5 with TRBJ1-5; D remains ambiguous. With 4 bases removed from V and 9 bases from J, the gap between germline ends came to 10 bases. This CDR3 comprises 12 residues. Per the germline V gene, CDR1 is MNHEY and CDR2 is SVGAGI. As DNA, the CDR3 is TGTGCCAGCAGTTCCCTGGGTGGGCCCCAGCATTTT. Its protein product is CASSSLGGPQHF.

The V call is TRBV12-3 or TRBV12-4, the J call TRBJ2-3; 10 bases match TRBD2. With 3 bases clipped from V and 2 bases from J, the junction kept 5 bases outside the gene matches. The CDR3 totals 16 residues. In DNA form, the CDR3 reads TGTGCCAGCAGTTTCCCTAGCGGGAGCGCCACAGATACGCAGTATTTT. This gives the protein CASSFPSGSATDTQYF.